The clone carrying this T cell receptor (beta chain) was seen only a few times. The data belong to a study of blood T cell repertoires in COVID-19. Study-wide context: The United States, Italy and Spain were the sources of the acute and convalescent COVID-19 samples.

Trimming removed 3 bases from V and 10 bases from J; junction bases left unmatched: 21. CDR1 is SGHTA, CDR2 FQGTGA, per germline. The CDR3 sequence is 20 residues long. Clones were sequenced by immunoSEQ multiplex PCR, and TCRdb holds only the in-frame ones, with some missing. This table holds 55,000 to 65,000 clones, about 80% found once. V gene TRBV7-3 combines with J gene TRBJ2-1; TRBD2 agrees at 13 bases. The sequenced sample was peripheral blood. This clonotype originated in a man between 60 and 75 years old with acute or convalescent COVID-19. The CDR3 is CASSLKVALAGGPKNVEQFF. In nucleotides, the CDR3 is TGTGCCAGCAGCTTGAAAGTGGCACTAGCGGGGGGGCCGAAAAATGTGGAGCAGTTCTTC.